This T cell receptor beta chain was captured by sequencing in a study of cytomegalovirus exposure and HLA in healthy donors. Both 60 Vbeta primers and 13 Jbeta primers went into the PCR. Here immunoSEQ multiplex PCR was the method, and the copy in TCRdb shows in-frame clones only, minus some. The table shows about 140,000 clones, with approximately 80% occurring only once. The CDR3 spans 16 residues. Trimming left V 1 base short and J 1 base short, with 13 bases between. Germline CDR1 and CDR2: LNHDA and SQIVND (reference sequence). This receptor was obtained from a man younger than 30 in good health and CMV-seronegative. This chain uses TRBV19 with TRBJ1-1, with a tentative D call TRBD1 (6 bases). The specimen was PBMCs. This chain's CDR3 is CASSIVPAGANTEAFF. For the CDR3, the DNA is TGTGCCAGTAGTATAGTCCCAGCGGGGGCGAACACTGAAGCTTTCTTT.